This entry describes one T cell receptor (beta chain). There is no known antigen for this receptor. No per-base quality is available; no much larger clone lies one base away. Receptor libraries were prepared by PCR. Sequencing used a HiSeq X Ten. The public reads were reprocessed in TCRdb via fastp at Q25 and MiXCR, keeping in-frame beta chains. CDR3 protein duplicates are merged, each entry listing the most common genes and DNA. Counted in this sample were over 6,000 distinct CDR3 sequences; about three fifths of them appeared once. The top ten hold roughly 24% of the sample. Per the germline V gene (reference sequence), WNHNN is the CDR1 and SYGVQD is the CDR2. There are 16 amino acids in the CDR3, from cysteine to phenylalanine inclusive. Only the CDR3 DNA is retained, 48 bases long and in frame from the first base. The junction shows trimming of 2 bases on V and 6 bases on J, and the gene matches do not reach 7 bases of it.

This sample was included in a study of CD4 and CD8 cells across lung adenocarcinoma regions (dated by TCRdb to 2016 to 2019). Some background on the complete study: Intratumor heterogeneity of the T cell receptor repertoire was examined by comparing tumor centers with tumor margins.

The donors were patients who had localized lung adenocarcinoma, which is a subtype of non-small cell lung cancer. These samples came from the centers of localized lung adenocarcinomas. For TCR repertoire analysis, CD4+ T cells taken from tumor tissue were profiled apart from CD8+ T cells. The chain couples TRBV10-1 to TRBJ2-1; 10 junctional bases match TRBD2. The receptor comes from a female donor with lung adenocarcinoma. The CD4 and CD8 labels of this study may be unreliable. Sequenced: CD4+ T cells from the center of a lung tumor. This specimen's cell subset or site label, per the study, means: tumor center region. The CDR3 protein: CASSERSGRAINEQFF. The DNA reads TGCGCCAGCAGTGAGAGGAGCGGGAGGGCCATCAATGAGCAGTTCTTC.